This entry lists 21 T cell receptor beta chains sequenced from one sample in a study of blood T cell repertoires in COVID-19. Sequenced by immunoSEQ multiplex PCR; TCRdb stores in-frame clones only, minus some. The data show approximately 46,000 clones, around nine tenths seen once. Sample: peripheral blood. These receptors all come from a man between 60 and 75 years old with active or convalescent COVID-19.

This clone has only a few counts. The chain carries TRBV19 and TRBJ2-3, with 9 positions matching TRBD1. Germline assignment: CDR1 LNHDA and CDR2 SQIVND (reference sequence). Trimming took 7 bases from V and 2 from J; bases not matched to a gene: 7. The CDR3 sequence is 15 residues long. CDR3 DNA: TGTGCCAGTACCCAACAGGGGGCGTTCACAGATACGCAGTATTTT. It specifies CASTQQGAFTDTQYF.

The chain recombines TRBV4-2 with TRBJ2-7; 11 nucleotides agree with TRBD2. The CDR3 length is 16 residues. CDR1 is LGHNA and CDR2 is YNFKEQ in the germline V gene. With 1 base clipped from V and 2 bases from J, the junction kept 4 bases outside the gene matches. CDR3 in amino acids: CASSQVLAGGPYEQYF. The CDR3 DNA sequence: TGTGCCAGCAGCCAAGTCCTAGCGGGGGGACCCTACGAGCAGTACTTC.

This rearrangement joins TRBV19 to TRBJ2-7; 11 bases are a match to TRBD2. Trimming at V came to 6 bases and at J to 7 bases, leaving 11 bases not matched to a gene. The V gene's germline CDR1 is LNHDA and CDR2 SQIVND (reference sequence). This CDR3 is built from 15 residues. This CDR3 reads CASRPRSASGGEQYF. DNA for the CDR3: TGTGCCAGTAGACCCCGGTCGGCTAGCGGGGGGGAGCAGTACTTC. Full variable domain (remainder filled in from reference TRBV19 and TRBJ2-7): DGGITQSPKYLFRKEGQNVTLSCEQNLNHDAMYWYRQDPGQGLRLIYYSQIVNDFQKGDIAEGYSVSREKKESFPLTVTSAQKNPTAFYLCASRPRSASGGEQYFGPGTRLTVT.

J is TRBJ1-3 and V is TRBV18; D perhaps matches TRBD1 (6 bases). CDR1 and CDR2 (germline): KGHSH, LQKENI. The CDR3 covers 20 residues. Trimming shortened V by 0 bases and J by 2 bases, and 23 bases separated the two germline ends. CDR3 DNA sequence: TGTGCCAGCTCACCACCCAGATTTGGACAGTCGCTAGTACCTGGAAACACCATATATTTT. Its translation is CASSPPRFGQSLVPGNTIYF.

This chain uses TRBV5-1 with TRBJ1-2; 7 bases fit TRBD1. Germline CDR1 and CDR2: SGHRS and YFSETQ. V was pared by 0 bases and J by 7 bases, with 0 bases of the junction left unmatched. The CDR3 consists of 12 residues. The chain's CDR3 is CASSLGQGGYTF. CDR3 sequence (DNA): TGCGCCAGCAGCTTGGGACAGGGTGGCTACACCTTC.

This clone showed up just a few times. This chain connects TRBV20-1 to TRBJ1-2; D is unresolved. The CDR3 is 14 amino acids. Trimming took off 3 bases at V and 3 bases at J, with 14 bases between the two ends. CDR1 and CDR2 (germline): DFQATT, SNEGSKA (reference sequence). In DNA, the CDR3 is TGCAGTGCTAGTCGAGGGCGCCTCGACTATGGCTACACCTTC. It specifies CSASRGRLDYGYTF.

The gene calls are TRBV20-1 and TRBJ1-2; 7 bases are shared with TRBD1. V was pared by 3 bases and J by 5 bases, with 6 bases of the junction left unmatched. The CDR3 totals 13 residues. Germline CDR1 is DFQATT and CDR2 is SNEGSKA (reference sequence). CDR3 residues: CSASGPGGYGYTF. The CDR3 DNA follows: TGCAGTGCTAGTGGACCAGGGGGATATGGCTACACCTTC.

J is TRBJ1-6 and V is TRBV2, with no clear D. The CDR3 sequence is 15 residues long. Germline assignment: CDR1 SNHLY and CDR2 FYNNEI. Trimming removed 3 bases from V and 7 bases from J, with 13 bases in between. The CDR3 sequence is CASSDSLAANSPLHF. CDR3 sequence (DNA): TGTGCCAGCAGTGATTCCCTGGCCGCAAATTCACCCCTCCACTTT.

The chain carries TRBV2 and TRBJ1-3; D not certain. CDR3 length: 12 amino acids. CDR1 is SNHLY and CDR2 is FYNNEI in the germline V gene. Trimming left V 6 bases short and J 4 bases short, with 7 bases between. DNA of the CDR3: TGTGCCAGCAGGGTACAAGGAAACACCATATATTTT. Protein sequence: CASRVQGNTIYF. The full variable domain, completed using reference TRBV2 and TRBJ1-3, is EPEVTQTPSHQVTQMGQEVILRCVPISNHLYFYWYRQILGQKVEFLVSFYNNEISEKSEIFDDQFSVERPDGSNFTLKIRSTKLEDSAMYFCASRVQGNTIYFGEGSWLTVV.

This clone was picked up a small number of times. The chain employs TRBV7-8 and TRBJ1-1; D remains unclear. Germline-derived CDR1 and CDR2 are SGHVS and FQNEAQ. V gave up 4 bases and J gave up 5 bases, with 14 bases separating them. This CDR3 is 14 amino acids long. The CDR3 DNA reads as TGTGCCAGCAGCTGGATGGGAGATGTAACTGAAGCTTTCTTT. This gives the protein CASSWMGDVTEAFF.

The chain couples TRBV4-3 to TRBJ1-2, with TRBD1 matching 10 bases. Looked up from germline, CDR1 is LGHNA and CDR2 is YSLEER. The CDR3 has 14 amino acids. V shed 3 bases, J shed 7 bases, and the junction held 5 bases outside the gene matches. This CDR3 is CASSQRDRGGGYTF. Written as DNA, the CDR3 is TGCGCCAGCAGCCAGCGGGACAGGGGAGGTGGCTACACCTTC.

The genes are TRBV10-2 and TRBJ2-3; possibly TRBD2 for D (5 bases). V lost 4 bases to trimming and J lost 6 bases, with 14 bases between them. Germline CDR1 is WSHSY and CDR2 is SAAADI. The CDR3 runs 14 residues. The CDR3 DNA reads as TGCGCCAGCAGTGTGGACGGGGTCGGTGATACGCAGTATTTT. It specifies CASSVDGVGDTQYF.

V and J are TRBV30 and TRBJ1-3, with unresolved D. This CDR3 comprises 14 residues. Looked up from germline, CDR1 is GTSNPN and CDR2 is SVGIG (reference sequence). V was pared by 4 bases and J by 0 bases, with 10 bases between. The CDR3 loop reads CAWTTPISGNTIYF. The CDR3, as DNA: TGTGCCTGGACCACACCCATCTCTGGAAACACCATATATTTT.

The V call is TRBV2, the J call TRBJ2-3; 9 bases align to TRBD2. The CDR3 extends over 15 amino acids. CDR1 is SNHLY and CDR2 is FYNNEI in the germline V gene. V trimming: 3 bases; J trimming: 2 bases; junction bases outside the gene matches: 3. The CDR3 is CASSESSGATDTQYF. The CDR3 nucleotides are TGTGCCAGCAGTGAGTCTAGCGGGGCCACAGATACGCAGTATTTT.

V usage is TRBV30 and J usage is TRBJ2-3, with 12 bases matching TRBD2. Germline trimming cut 2 bases from V and 2 bases from J; bases unmatched to any gene: 8. This CDR3 region has 17 residues. Germline CDR1 and CDR2: GTSNPN and SVGIG (reference sequence). The CDR3 region is CAWSSGRTSGATDTQYF. In DNA, the CDR3 is TGTGCCTGGAGTTCGGGAAGGACTAGCGGGGCCACAGATACGCAGTATTTT.

This clone was found once. V gene TRBV7-8 combines with J gene TRBJ2-2; 9 bases map to TRBD1. V trimming: 4 bases; J trimming: 3 bases; junction bases outside the gene matches: 3. In germline, CDR1 is SGHVS, CDR2 FQNEAQ. This CDR3 is 15 amino acids long. The CDR3 sequence is CASSWGTGHTGELFF. The CDR3 DNA reads as TGTGCCAGCAGCTGGGGGACAGGGCACACCGGGGAGCTGTTTTTT.

This chain uses TRBV30 with TRBJ1-6; D call uncertain. This CDR3 is built from 14 residues. The germline V gene encodes CDR1 GTSNPN and CDR2 SVGIG (reference sequence). Trimming removed 1 base at V and 6 bases at J, with 10 bases between. The CDR3 here is CAWSGAISNSPLHF. In DNA form, the CDR3 reads TGTGCCTGGAGTGGTGCGATTTCTAATTCACCCCTCCACTTT.

About this clone: Compared with germline, one end of the junction differs, possibly owing to a read error. CDR3 sequence reads: CASSVQGLNTEAFF. The CDR3, as DNA: TGTGCCAGCAGCGTGCAGGGGTTGAATACTGAAGCTTTCTTT. This chain links TRBV5-4 with TRBJ1-1; TRBD1 might be the D (6 bases). Germline V gene sequence: CDR1 SGHNT, CDR2 YYREEE (reference sequence). The CDR3 is 14 residues long. The full variable domain, completed using reference TRBV5-4 and TRBJ1-1, is ETGVTQSPTHLIKTRGQQVTLRCSSQSGHNTVSWYQQALGQGPQFIFQYYREEENGRGNFPPRFSGLQFPNYSSELNVNALELDDSALYLCASSVQGLNTEAFFGQGTRLTVV.

This chain connects TRBV3-1 (or the pseudogene TRBV3-2) to TRBJ2-5; 14 nucleotides match TRBD2. CDR1 is LGHDT and CDR2 is YNNKEL in the germline V gene (reference sequence). The junction had 3 bases not matched to a gene; V was cut back by 1 base and J by 5 bases. The CDR3 extends over 16 amino acids. The CDR3 DNA is TGTGCCAGCAGCCAAGGGGGACTAGCGGGGGAGGAGACCCAGTACTTC. This translates into CASSQGGLAGEETQYF.

This clone appeared a single time. The V gene is TRBV4-1, the J gene TRBJ1-5; 8 bases are a match to TRBD1. The V and J ends lost 3 bases and 3 bases, in that order; junction bases with no gene match: 13. The CDR3 length is 18 residues. Germline CDR1 and CDR2: MGHRA and YSYEKL. In DNA, the CDR3 is TGCGCCAGCAGCCAGGTAGGACCGGGACAGGCGGACAATCAGCCCCAGCATTTT. Its translation: CASSQVGPGQADNQPQHF.

V is TRBV2 and J is TRBJ1-6, with D unresolved. Germline values: CDR1 SNHLY, CDR2 FYNNEI. This CDR3 contains 12 residues. The V end lost 8 bases, the J end lost 9 bases, and 11 bases lay between the germline ends. CDR3 sequence reads: CASRVGPSPLHF. Here the CDR3 DNA reads TGTGCCAGCCGGGTCGGTCCTTCACCCCTCCACTTT.